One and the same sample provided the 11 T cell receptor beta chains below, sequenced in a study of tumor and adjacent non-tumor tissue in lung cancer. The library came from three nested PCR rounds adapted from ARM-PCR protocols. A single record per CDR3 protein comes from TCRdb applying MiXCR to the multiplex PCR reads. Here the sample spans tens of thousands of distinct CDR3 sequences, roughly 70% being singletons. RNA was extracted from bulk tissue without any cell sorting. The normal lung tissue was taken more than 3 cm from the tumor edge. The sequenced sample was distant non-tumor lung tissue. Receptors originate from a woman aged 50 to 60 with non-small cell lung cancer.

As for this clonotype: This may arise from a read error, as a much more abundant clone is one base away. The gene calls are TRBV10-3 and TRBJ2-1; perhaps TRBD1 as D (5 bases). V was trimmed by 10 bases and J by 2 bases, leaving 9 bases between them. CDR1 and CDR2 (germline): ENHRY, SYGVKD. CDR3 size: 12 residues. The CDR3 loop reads CATRQTYNEQFF. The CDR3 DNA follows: TGTGCCACCCGACAGACCTACAATGAGCAGTTCTTC.

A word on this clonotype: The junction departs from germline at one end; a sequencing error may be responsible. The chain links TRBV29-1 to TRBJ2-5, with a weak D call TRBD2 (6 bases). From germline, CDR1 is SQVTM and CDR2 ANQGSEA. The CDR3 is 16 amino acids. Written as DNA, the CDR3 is TGCTGCGTTGCGGTCAATAGCGGAAGGGTTGTGGGGACCCAGTACTTC. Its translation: CCVAVNSGRVVGTQYF.

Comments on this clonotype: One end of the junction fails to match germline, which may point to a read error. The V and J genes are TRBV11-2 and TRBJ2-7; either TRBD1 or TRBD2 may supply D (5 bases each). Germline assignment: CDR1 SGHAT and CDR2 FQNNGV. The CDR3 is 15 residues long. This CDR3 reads CASSLGTGRTYKQYF. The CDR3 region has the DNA TGTGCCAGCAGCTTGGGGACGGGCCGGACCTACAAGCAGTACTTC.

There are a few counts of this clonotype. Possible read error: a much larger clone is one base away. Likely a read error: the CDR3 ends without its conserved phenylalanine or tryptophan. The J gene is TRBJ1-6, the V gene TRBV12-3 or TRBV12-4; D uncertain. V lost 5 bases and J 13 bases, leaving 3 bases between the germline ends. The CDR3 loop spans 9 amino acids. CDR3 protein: CASSPPLHL. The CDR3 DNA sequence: TGTGCCAGCAGTCCCCCCCTCCACCTT.

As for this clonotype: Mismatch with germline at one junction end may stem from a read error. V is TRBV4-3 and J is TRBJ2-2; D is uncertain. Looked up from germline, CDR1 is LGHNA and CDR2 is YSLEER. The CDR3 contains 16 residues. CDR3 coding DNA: TGCACCAGCAGCCAAGCCCGGACGGTGAACACCGGGGAGCTGTTTTTT. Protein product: CTSSQARTVNTGELFF.

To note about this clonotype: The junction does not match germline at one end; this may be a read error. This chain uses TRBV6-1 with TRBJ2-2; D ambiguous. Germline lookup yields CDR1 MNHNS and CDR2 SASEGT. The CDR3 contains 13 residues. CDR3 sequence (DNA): TGTGCTAGCCTAGTGGGGAACACCAGGGAGCTGTTTTTT. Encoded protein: CASLVGNTRELFF.

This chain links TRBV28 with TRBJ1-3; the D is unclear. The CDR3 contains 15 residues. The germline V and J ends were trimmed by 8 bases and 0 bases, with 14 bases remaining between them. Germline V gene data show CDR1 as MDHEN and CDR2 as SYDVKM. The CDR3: CASGPGTSSGNTIYF. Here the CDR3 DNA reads TGTGCCAGCGGTCCAGGCACATCCTCTGGAAACACCATATATTTT.

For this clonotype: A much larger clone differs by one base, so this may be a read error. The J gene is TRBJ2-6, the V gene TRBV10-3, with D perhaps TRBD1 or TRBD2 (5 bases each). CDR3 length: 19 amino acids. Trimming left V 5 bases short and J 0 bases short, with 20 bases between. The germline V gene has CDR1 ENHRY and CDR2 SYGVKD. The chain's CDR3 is CAISHSPGTARSGANVLTF. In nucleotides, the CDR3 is TGTGCCATCAGTCACTCGCCCGGGACGGCCCGCTCTGGGGCCAACGTCCTGACTTTC.

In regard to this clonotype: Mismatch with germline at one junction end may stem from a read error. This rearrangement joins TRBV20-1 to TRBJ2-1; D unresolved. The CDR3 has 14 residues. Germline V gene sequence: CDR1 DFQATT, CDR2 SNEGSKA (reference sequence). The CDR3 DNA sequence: TGTAGTGCTAGAGCCGCGAGTCAGTGGGGTGAGCAGTTCTTC. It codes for CSARAASQWGEQFF.

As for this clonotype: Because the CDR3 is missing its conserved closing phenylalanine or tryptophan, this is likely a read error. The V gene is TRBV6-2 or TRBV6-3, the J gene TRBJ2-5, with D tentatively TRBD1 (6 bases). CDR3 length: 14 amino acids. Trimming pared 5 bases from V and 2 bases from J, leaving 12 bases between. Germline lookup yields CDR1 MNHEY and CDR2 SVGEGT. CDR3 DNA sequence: TGTGCCAGCAGTGTAACAGGGTTGCAAGAGACCCAGTACTCC. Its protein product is CASSVTGLQETQYS.

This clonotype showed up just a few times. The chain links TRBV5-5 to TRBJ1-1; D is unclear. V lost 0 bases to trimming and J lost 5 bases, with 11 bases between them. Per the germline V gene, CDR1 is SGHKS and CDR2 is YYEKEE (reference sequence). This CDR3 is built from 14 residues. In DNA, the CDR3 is TGTGCCAGCAGCTTGGGACTCTCGGTAACTGAAGCTTTCTTT. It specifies CASSLGLSVTEAFF.